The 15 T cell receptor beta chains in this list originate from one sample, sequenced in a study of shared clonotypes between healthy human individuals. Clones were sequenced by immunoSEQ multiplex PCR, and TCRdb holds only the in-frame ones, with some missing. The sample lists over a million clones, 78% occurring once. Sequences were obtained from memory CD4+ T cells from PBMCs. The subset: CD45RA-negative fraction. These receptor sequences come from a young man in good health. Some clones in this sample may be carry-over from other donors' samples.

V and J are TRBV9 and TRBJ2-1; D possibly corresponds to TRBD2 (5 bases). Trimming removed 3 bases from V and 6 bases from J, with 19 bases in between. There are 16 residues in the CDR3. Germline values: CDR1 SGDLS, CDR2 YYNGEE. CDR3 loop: CASSAPPGGASNEQFF. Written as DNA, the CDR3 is TGTGCCAGCAGCGCCCCCCCAGGAGGCGCCTCCAATGAGCAGTTCTTC.

The DNA for the CDR3 is TGCAGCGTTCACCCTGGCCGGGGGCGCCCGGAAGAGACCCAGTACTTC. Protein: CSVHPGRGRPEETQYF. The rearrangement joins TRBV29-1 to TRBJ2-5; D could derive from TRBD1 or TRBD2 (6 bases each). CDR1 is SQVTM, CDR2 ANQGSEA, per germline. With 5 bases removed from V and 3 bases from J, the gap between germline ends came to 22 bases. CDR3 length: 16 residues.

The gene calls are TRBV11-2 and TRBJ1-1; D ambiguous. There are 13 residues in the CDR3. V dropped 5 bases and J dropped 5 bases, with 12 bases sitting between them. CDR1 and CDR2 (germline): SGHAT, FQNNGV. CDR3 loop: CASSPGGRTEAFF. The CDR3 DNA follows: TGTGCCAGCAGCCCGGGAGGGAGGACTGAAGCTTTCTTT. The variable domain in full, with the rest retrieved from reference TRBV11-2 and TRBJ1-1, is EAGVAQSPRYKIIEKRQSVAFWCNPISGHATLYWYQQILGQGPKLLIQFQNNGVVDDSQLPKDRFSAERLKGVDSTLKIQPAKLEDSAVYLCASSPGGRTEAFFGQGTRLTVV.

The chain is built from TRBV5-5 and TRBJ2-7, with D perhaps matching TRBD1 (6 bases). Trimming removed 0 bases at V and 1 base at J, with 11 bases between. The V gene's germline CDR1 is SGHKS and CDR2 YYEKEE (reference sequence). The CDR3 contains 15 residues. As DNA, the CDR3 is TGTGCCAGCAGCTTGGGTCCTGACAGGTCCTACGAGCAGTACTTC. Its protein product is CASSLGPDRSYEQYF.

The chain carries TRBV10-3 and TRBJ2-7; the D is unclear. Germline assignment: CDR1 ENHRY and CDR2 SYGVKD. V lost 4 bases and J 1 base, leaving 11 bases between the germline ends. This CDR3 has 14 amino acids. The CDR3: CAISGGMVSYEQYF. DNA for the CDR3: TGTGCCATCAGTGGTGGCATGGTTTCCTACGAGCAGTACTTC.

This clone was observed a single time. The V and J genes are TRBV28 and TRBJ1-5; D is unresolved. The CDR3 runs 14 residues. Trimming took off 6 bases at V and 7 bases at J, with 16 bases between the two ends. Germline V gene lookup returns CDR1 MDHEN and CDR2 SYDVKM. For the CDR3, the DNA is TGTGCCAGCAGGATTGGCGGGGAAGGACAGCCCCAGCATTTT. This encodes CASRIGGEGQPQHF.

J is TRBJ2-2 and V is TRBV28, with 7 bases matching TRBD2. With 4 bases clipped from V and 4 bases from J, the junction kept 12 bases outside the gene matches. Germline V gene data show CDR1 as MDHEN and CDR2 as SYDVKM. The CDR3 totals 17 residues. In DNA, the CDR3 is TGTGCCAGCAGTTCCCCACGTTTAACGGGAGGCACCGGGGAGCTGTTTTTT. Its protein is CASSSPRLTGGTGELFF.

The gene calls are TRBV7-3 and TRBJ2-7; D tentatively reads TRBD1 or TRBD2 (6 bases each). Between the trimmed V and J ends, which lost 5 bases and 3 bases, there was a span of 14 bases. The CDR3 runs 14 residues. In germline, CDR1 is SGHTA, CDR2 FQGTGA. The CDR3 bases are TGTGCCAGCAGCCCATCGGGGGACAACTACGAGCAGTACTTC. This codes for CASSPSGDNYEQYF.

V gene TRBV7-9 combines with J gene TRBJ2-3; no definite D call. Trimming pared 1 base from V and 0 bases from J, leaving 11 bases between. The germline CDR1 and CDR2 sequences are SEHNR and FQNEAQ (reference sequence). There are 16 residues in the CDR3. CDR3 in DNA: TGTGCCAGCAGCTTAGGGCTGGACGCCAGCACAGATACGCAGTATTTT. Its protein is CASSLGLDASTDTQYF.

CDR3 DNA: TGTGCCAGCTCACCCATGCGGTTGGTTGGAGAGACCCAGTACTTC. Translated, it gives CASSPMRLVGETQYF. The V call is TRBV18, the J call TRBJ2-5, with D unresolved. V lost 3 bases, J lost 4 bases, and 15 bases lay in between. The CDR3 sequence is 15 residues long. The germline V gene encodes CDR1 KGHSH and CDR2 LQKENI.

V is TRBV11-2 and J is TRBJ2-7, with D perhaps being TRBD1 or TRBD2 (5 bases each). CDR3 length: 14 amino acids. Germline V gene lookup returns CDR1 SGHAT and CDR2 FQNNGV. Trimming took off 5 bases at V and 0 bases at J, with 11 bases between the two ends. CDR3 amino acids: CASSHRDGSYEQYF. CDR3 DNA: TGTGCCAGCAGCCACCGGGACGGCTCCTACGAGCAGTACTTC.

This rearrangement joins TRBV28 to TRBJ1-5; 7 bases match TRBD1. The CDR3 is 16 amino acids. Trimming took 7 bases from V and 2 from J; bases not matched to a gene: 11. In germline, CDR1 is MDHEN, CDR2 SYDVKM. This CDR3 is CASTRAAGGGNQPQHF. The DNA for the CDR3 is TGTGCCAGCACCCGCGCGGCAGGGGGAGGCAATCAGCCCCAGCATTTT. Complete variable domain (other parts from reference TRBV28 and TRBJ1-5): DVKVTQSSRYLVKRTGEKVFLECVQDMDHENMFWYRQDPGLGLRLIYFSYDVKMKEKGDIPEGYSVSREKKERFSLILESASTNQTSMYLCASTRAAGGGNQPQHFGDGTRLSIL.

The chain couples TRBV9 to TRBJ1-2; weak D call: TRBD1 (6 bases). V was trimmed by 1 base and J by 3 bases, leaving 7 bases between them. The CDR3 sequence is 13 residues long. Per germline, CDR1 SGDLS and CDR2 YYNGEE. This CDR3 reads CASSVTGYYGYTF. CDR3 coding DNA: TGTGCCAGCAGCGTAACAGGGTACTATGGCTACACCTTC.

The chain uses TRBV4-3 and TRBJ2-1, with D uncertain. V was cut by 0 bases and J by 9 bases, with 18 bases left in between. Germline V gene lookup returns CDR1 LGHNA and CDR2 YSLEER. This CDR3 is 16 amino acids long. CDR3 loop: CASSQDWAISGGEQFF. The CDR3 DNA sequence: TGCGCCAGCAGCCAAGATTGGGCGATATCTGGCGGTGAGCAGTTCTTC.

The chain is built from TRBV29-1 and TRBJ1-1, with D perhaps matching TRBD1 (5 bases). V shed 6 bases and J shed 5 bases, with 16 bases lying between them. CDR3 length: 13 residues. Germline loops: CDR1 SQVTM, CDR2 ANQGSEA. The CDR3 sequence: CSVAGSWGTEAFF. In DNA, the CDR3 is TGCAGCGTCGCAGGGTCGTGGGGGACTGAAGCTTTCTTT.